Following are 24 T cell receptor beta chains from one sample sequenced in a study of blood T cell repertoires in COVID-19. Method: immunoSEQ multiplex PCR; TCRdb's copy keeps in-frame clones and lacks some. The sample carries around 130,000 clones, around 90% recorded once. Sequenced: peripheral blood. These receptors all come from a man between 60 and 70 years old with active or convalescent COVID-19.

This clone was detected only a few times. V gene TRBV6-5 combines with J gene TRBJ2-7; possible D gene TRBD1, 6 bases. The CDR3 length is 12 residues. V was trimmed by 6 bases and J by 2 bases, leaving 8 bases between them. The germline V gene has CDR1 MNHEY and CDR2 SVGAGI. The CDR3 protein is CASSRGTYEQYF. In DNA, the CDR3 is TGTGCCAGCAGCAGGGGAACCTACGAGCAGTACTTC.

In this sample, this clone turned up once. The chain recombines TRBV5-4 with TRBJ2-3; 12 bases are a match to TRBD1. V shed 5 bases and J 5 bases; nucleotides not matched to a gene: 6. The CDR3 is made up of 15 amino acids. Per the germline V gene, CDR1 is SGHNT and CDR2 is YYREEE (reference sequence). CDR3 residues: CASSSGQGAGDTQYF. For the CDR3, the DNA is TGTGCCAGCAGTTCGGGACAGGGGGCAGGAGATACGCAGTATTTT.

This clone was detected once. V is TRBV14 and J is TRBJ2-7; 8 nucleotides align to TRBD2. V lost 2 bases to trimming and J lost 6 bases; unmatched junction nucleotides: 6. The CDR3 contains 14 residues. Germline loops: CDR1 SGHDN, CDR2 FVKESK. In DNA form, the CDR3 reads TGTGCCAGCAGCCAACAAAACGGGAGGGCCGAGCAGTACTTC. Translation: CASSQQNGRAEQYF.

This chain uses TRBV13 with TRBJ2-7, with 10 bases identical to TRBD1. This CDR3 contains 16 residues. Looked up from germline, CDR1 is PRHDT and CDR2 is FYEKMQ (reference sequence). V dropped 4 bases and J dropped 3; count of bases not matched to a gene: 9. The CDR3 bases are TGTGCCAGCAGCTCACTCGACGGGACAGGGGTCTACGAGCAGTACTTC. This translates into CASSSLDGTGVYEQYF.

The chain combines TRBV5-6 with TRBJ1-2, with 7 bases identical to TRBD1. CDR3 length: 15 residues. The trim removed 5 bases at V and 3 bases at J, leaving 10 bases unmatched. Germline loops: CDR1 SGHDT, CDR2 YYEEEE. The CDR3 DNA reads as TGTGCCAGCAGTAGGAGGGGGCGCTTTGACTATGGCTACACCTTC. This gives the protein CASSRRGRFDYGYTF.

V is TRBV27 and J is TRBJ1-2; 8 bases align to TRBD1. V lost 6 bases to trimming and J lost 0 bases; unmatched junction nucleotides: 3. CDR1 is MNHEY, CDR2 SMNVEV, per germline (reference sequence). The CDR3 loop spans 14 amino acids. Here the CDR3 DNA reads TGTGCCAGCAGAGGACAGGGAACTAACTATGGCTACACCTTC. Its translation is CASRGQGTNYGYTF.

The V call is TRBV7-2, the J call TRBJ1-5; D gene uncertain. This CDR3 comprises 13 residues. CDR1 SGHTA and CDR2 FQGNSA come from the germline V gene. Trimming removed 5 bases at V and 7 bases at J, with 12 bases between. The CDR3 DNA sequence: TGTGCCAGCAGCCCCCATAGGGAGCAGCCCCAGCATTTT. Amino acids: CASSPHREQPQHF.

This chain links TRBV6-5 with TRBJ2-5; 9 bases are shared with TRBD1. V was pared by 7 bases and J by 4 bases, with 7 bases of the junction left unmatched. This CDR3 is built from 14 residues. From germline, CDR1 is MNHEY and CDR2 SVGAGI. CDR3 sequence: CASTLLTGGETQYF. Written as DNA, the CDR3 is TGTGCCAGCACCCTCTTGACAGGGGGAGAGACCCAGTACTTC.

The rearrangement links TRBV28 to TRBJ2-2; 8 bases are shared with TRBD1. This CDR3 spans 16 amino acids. The junction had 9 bases not matched to a gene; V was cut back by 4 bases and J by 5 bases. Germline V lookup: CDR1 MDHEN, CDR2 SYDVKM. The CDR3 loop reads CASSSSGGVKTGELFF. CDR3 nucleotides: TGTGCCAGCAGTTCGTCAGGGGGCGTAAAAACCGGGGAGCTGTTTTTT.

This chain joins TRBV3-1 (or the pseudogene TRBV3-2) and TRBJ2-7; D may be TRBD1 (6 bases). Per the germline V gene, CDR1 is LGHDT and CDR2 is YNNKEL (reference sequence). V lost 5 bases to trimming and J lost 1 base, with 18 bases between them. The CDR3 has 16 residues. The chain's CDR3 is CASSAGTPLLSYEQYF. CDR3 nucleotides: TGTGCCAGCAGCGCCGGGACACCTCTCTTATCCTACGAGCAGTACTTC.

This sequence joins TRBV3-1 (or the pseudogene TRBV3-2) and TRBJ2-3, with TRBD2 matching 9 bases. The CDR3 length is 21 residues. Losses at the gene ends were 4 bases for V and 1 base for J; bases not matched to a gene: 21. Germline lookup yields CDR1 LGHDT and CDR2 YNNKEL (reference sequence). CDR3 sequence (DNA): TGTGCCAGCAGCCCCAACCCTCTTTTATCGAGCGGGAGGCTTGGCACAGATACGCAGTATTTT. Encoded protein: CASSPNPLLSSGRLGTDTQYF.

This clone has only one observation. The CDR3 is CASSLGGLNAAFF. CDR3 DNA: TGTGCCAGCAGCTTGGGGGGGTTGAATGCAGCTTTCTTT. V is TRBV7-3 and J is TRBJ1-1; D possibly corresponds to TRBD1 (5 bases). The CDR3 is 13 residues long. The germline V gene encodes CDR1 SGHTA and CDR2 FQGTGA. V dropped 3 bases and J dropped 10 bases, with 15 bases sitting between them. The full variable domain, rest sourced from reference TRBV7-3 and TRBJ1-1, is GAGVSQTPSNKVTEKGKYVELRCDPISGHTALYWYRQSLGQGPEFLIYFQGTGAADDSGLPNDRFFAVRPEGSVSTLKIQRTERGDSAVYLCASSLGGLNAAFFGQGTRLTVV.

The gene calls are TRBV19 and TRBJ2-7; 14 positions match TRBD2. Per the germline V gene, CDR1 is LNHDA and CDR2 is SQIVND (reference sequence). The CDR3 consists of 14 residues. Trimming cost V 10 bases and J 6 bases; bases outside gene matches: 8. CDR3: CATKGLAGAAEQYF. CDR3 nucleotides: TGTGCCACGAAGGGACTAGCGGGAGCGGCCGAGCAGTACTTC.

This chain connects TRBV5-8 to TRBJ2-5, with a weak D call TRBD1 (6 bases). The CDR3 covers 16 residues. The V gene lost 1 base and the J gene lost 5 bases, with 18 bases spanning the gap. The germline CDR1 and CDR2 sequences are SGHTS and YDEGEE. DNA for the CDR3: TGTGCCAGCAGCTTGCCGTTGACAGGCTTTCGGGAGACCCAGTACTTC. Translation: CASSLPLTGFRETQYF.

The rearrangement uses TRBV6-5 and TRBJ2-1; 7 bases match TRBD2. This CDR3 is 14 amino acids long. The germline V gene encodes CDR1 MNHEY and CDR2 SVGAGI. V shed 10 bases and J 9 bases; nucleotides not matched to a gene: 15. The CDR3 loop is CATTKRGGGTEQFF. CDR3 in DNA: TGTGCCACCACCAAGCGGGGTGGGGGGACTGAGCAGTTCTTC.

The chain combines TRBV9 with TRBJ2-3, with 11 nucleotides matching TRBD2. CDR1 is SGDLS, CDR2 YYNGEE, per germline. The trim removed 2 bases at V and 8 bases at J, leaving 4 bases unmatched. The CDR3 has 14 residues. The CDR3 DNA sequence: TGTGCCAGCAGCGTGACTAGCGGGGCGGCTACGCAGTATTTT. This codes for CASSVTSGAATQYF.

This chain connects TRBV18 to TRBJ1-5; TRBD1 might be the D (6 bases). CDR1 KGHSH and CDR2 LQKENI come from the germline V gene. Between the trimmed V and J ends, which lost 2 bases and 9 bases, there was a span of 11 bases. The CDR3 loop spans 13 amino acids. The CDR3 loop reads CASSPTGWAPQHF. DNA for the CDR3: TGTGCCAGCTCACCAACAGGGTGGGCGCCCCAGCATTTT. The whole variable domain, remainder taken from reference TRBV18 and TRBJ1-5, is NAGVMQNPRHLVRRRGQEARLRCSPMKGHSHVYWYRQLPEEGLKFMVYLQKENIIDESGMPKERFSAEFPKEGPSILRIQQVVRGDSAAYFCASSPTGWAPQHFGDGTRLSIL.

The V gene is TRBV28, the J gene TRBJ1-2, with D unclear. The CDR3 has 13 residues. Germline V gene sequence: CDR1 MDHEN, CDR2 SYDVKM. Trimming shortened V by 4 bases and J by 4 bases, and 10 bases separated the two germline ends. The CDR3 region is CASSSGYPYGYTF. DNA for the CDR3: TGTGCCAGCAGTTCCGGGTATCCCTATGGCTACACCTTC.

The J gene is TRBJ2-1, the V gene TRBV5-6; 13 bases align to TRBD2. CDR3 length equals 15 residues. Germline V gene data show CDR1 as SGHDT and CDR2 as YYEEEE. V was clipped by 4 bases and J by 10 bases; unmatched bases: 8. In nucleotides, the CDR3 is TGTGCCAGCAGCCGGACTAGCGGGAGAAGGTGGGAGCAGTTCTTC. Protein sequence: CASSRTSGRRWEQFF.

The chain joins TRBV11-2 to TRBJ1-3; D perhaps matches TRBD1 (6 bases). The CDR3 has 14 amino acids. The V and J ends lost 5 bases and 2 bases respectively, with 10 bases between them. The V gene's germline CDR1 is SGHAT and CDR2 FQNNGV. The CDR3, as DNA: TGTGCCAGCAGCCCCCGGGACACTGGAAACACCATATATTTT. Translation: CASSPRDTGNTIYF.

The V gene is TRBV29-1, the J gene TRBJ1-1, with D possibly TRBD1 on 6 matching bases. CDR1 and CDR2 from the germline V gene are SQVTM and ANQGSEA. The V gene lost 6 bases and the J gene lost 2 bases, with 22 bases spanning the gap. CDR3 length: 16 amino acids. CDR3 residues: CSVGGGSRRKNTEAFF. In DNA form, the CDR3 reads TGCAGCGTCGGCGGGGGCAGTAGGAGGAAAAACACTGAAGCTTTCTTT. Together with reference TRBV29-1 and TRBJ1-1, the CDR3 gives the full variable domain: SAVISQKPSRDICQRGTSLTIQCQVDSQVTMMFWYRQQPGQSLTLIATANQGSEATYESGFVIDKFPISRPNLTFSTLTVSNMSPEDSSIYLCSVGGGSRRKNTEAFFGQGTRLTVV.

The V gene is TRBV3-1 (or the pseudogene TRBV3-2), the J gene TRBJ2-7; 9 nucleotides match TRBD2. This CDR3 comprises 15 residues. Per the germline V gene, CDR1 is LGHDT and CDR2 is YNNKEL (reference sequence). J was trimmed by 2 bases and V by 4 bases; bases with no gene match: 6. The CDR3 bases are TGTGCCAGCAGCCTTAGAGCGGGAGGAACCTACGAGCAGTACTTC. Translating it yields CASSLRAGGTYEQYF.

The V call is TRBV29-1, the J call TRBJ2-7; unclear D gene. The germline V gene encodes CDR1 SQVTM and CDR2 ANQGSEA. The CDR3 runs 13 residues. V was cut by 1 base and J by 1 base, with 8 bases left in between. Here the CDR3 reads CSVEVARSYEQYF. The CDR3, as DNA: TGCAGCGTTGAAGTTGCGCGGTCCTACGAGCAGTACTTC.

The chain is built from TRBV14 and TRBJ2-2; 7 nucleotides line up with TRBD1. V shed 0 bases and J 0 bases; nucleotides not matched to a gene: 7. The CDR3 covers 18 residues. Germline V gene lookup returns CDR1 SGHDN and CDR2 FVKESK. The CDR3 nucleotides read TGTGCCAGCAGCCAAGATGGGGACAGATACGCGAACACCGGGGAGCTGTTTTTT. This gives the protein CASSQDGDRYANTGELFF. Complete variable domain (other parts from reference TRBV14 and TRBJ2-2): EAGVTQFPSHSVIEKGQTVTLRCDPISGHDNLYWYRRVMGKEIKFLLHFVKESKQDESGMPNNRFLAERTGGTYSTLKVQPAELEDSGVYFCASSQDGDRYANTGELFFGEGSRLTVL.